This section outlines one T cell receptor beta chain sequence together with its context. The RNA input was roughly 0.45 to 1 ug, and it was reverse transcribed with random hexamers. Using its own MiXCR run on the immunoSEQ multiplex PCR reads, TCRdb lists one record per CDR3 protein. In the table there are 100,000 or so distinct CDR3 sequences, 92% of which are singletons. CDR1 is ENHRY, CDR2 SYGVKD, per germline. The CDR3 is 14 residues long. With V trimmed by 7 bases and J by 8 bases, 9 bases remained unmatched. This sample is drawn from a study of CD8 T cells in Susac syndrome. Through negative isolation, CD4+ and CD8+ T cells were obtained, while TEMRA cells were enriched using FACS.

This sequence joins TRBV10-3 and TRBJ2-1, with TRBD1 identical over 9 bases. Sequencing was performed on CD8+ T cells from PBMCs. This sequence originates from a human donor in good health. Here the CDR3 reads CAITEGQGGYEQFF. In nucleotides, the CDR3 is TGTGCCATCACCGAGGGACAGGGCGGGTATGAGCAGTTCTTC.